This TCR beta chain was identified during a study of shared clonotypes between healthy human individuals. Assay used: immunoSEQ multiplex PCR; TCRdb lists only in-frame clones, some missing. The sample lists 950,000 to 1,100,000 clones; roughly 80% were seen once. Per the germline V gene, CDR1 is SGDLS and CDR2 is YYNGEE. V lost 3 bases to trimming and J lost 4 bases, with 16 bases between them. CDR3 length: 15 residues. This clonotype was sampled from a man aged 18 to 30 in good health. Sample: memory CD4+ T cells sorted from blood. Subset of the sample: CD45RA-negative fraction. The chain links TRBV9 to TRBJ1-2; no clear D gene. CDR3 in amino acids: CASSARIGQTYGYTF. The CDR3 region has the DNA TGTGCCAGCAGCGCCCGAATAGGGCAGACCTATGGCTACACCTTC.